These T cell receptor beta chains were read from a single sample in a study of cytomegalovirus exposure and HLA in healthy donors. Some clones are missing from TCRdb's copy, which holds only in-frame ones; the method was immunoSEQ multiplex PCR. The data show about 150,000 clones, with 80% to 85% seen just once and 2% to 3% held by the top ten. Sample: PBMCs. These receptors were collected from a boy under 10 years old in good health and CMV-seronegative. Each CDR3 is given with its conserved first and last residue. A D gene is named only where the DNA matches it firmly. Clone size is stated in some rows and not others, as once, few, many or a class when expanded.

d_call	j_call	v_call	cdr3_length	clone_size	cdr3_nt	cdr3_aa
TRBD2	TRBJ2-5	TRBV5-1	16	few	TGCGCCAACCGACGGACTAGCGTTACCCCCCTAGAGACCCAGTACTTC	CANRRTSVTPLETQYF
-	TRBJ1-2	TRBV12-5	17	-	TGTGCTAGTGGTTTGGCCCCGGGACTGACTGTTTCATATGGCTACACCTTC	CASGLAPGLTVSYGYTF
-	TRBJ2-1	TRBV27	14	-	TGTGCCAGCAGTTTCGGGGTCGGGGGAAATGAGCAGTTCTTC	CASSFGVGGNEQFF
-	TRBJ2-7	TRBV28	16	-	TGTGCCAGCAGTTTACATTTTGCGCGAACGGCCTACGAGCAGTACTTC	CASSLHFARTAYEQYF
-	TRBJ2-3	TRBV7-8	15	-	TGTGCCAGCAGCTCGGAGATACGCCTCACAGATACGCAGTATTTT	CASSSEIRLTDTQYF
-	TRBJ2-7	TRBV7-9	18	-	TGTGCCAGCAGCTTAGCCCGGGGAACAGGGCTGAGCTCCTACGAGCAGTACTTC	CASSLARGTGLSSYEQYF
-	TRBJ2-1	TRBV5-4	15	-	TGTGCCAGCAGCCGCGACGGGGGGCCTACCAATGAGCAGTTCTTC	CASSRDGGPTNEQFF
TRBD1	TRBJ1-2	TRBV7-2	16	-	TGTGCCAGCAGTACCCGTGGACAGGGGGCGTCCTATGGCTACACCTTC	CASSTRGQGASYGYTF
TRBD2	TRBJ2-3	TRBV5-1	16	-	TGCGCCAGCACCCCGGGGGGGGGTGTGGGCACAGATACGCAGTATTTT	CASTPGGGVGTDTQYF
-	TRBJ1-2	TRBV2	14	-	TGTGCCAGCAGCGTAGGACAGCACTATGATGGCTACACCTTC	CASSVGQHYDGYTF
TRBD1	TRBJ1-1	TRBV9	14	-	TGTGCCAGCAGTCAAACAGGGGCGAACACTGAAGCTTTCTTT	CASSQTGANTEAFF
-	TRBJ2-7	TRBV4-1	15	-	TGCGCCAGCAGCCTCGTTCTGGCTAGTGGCTACGAGCAGTACTTC	CASSLVLASGYEQYF
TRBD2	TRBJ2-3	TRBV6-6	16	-	TGTGCCAGCAGTTACGGACTAGCGATTAGCACAGATACGCAGTATTTT	CASSYGLAISTDTQYF
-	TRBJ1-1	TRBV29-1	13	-	TGCAGCGTTGAAGATCTAATGGGACACCGGGCTTTCTTT	CSVEDLMGHRAFF
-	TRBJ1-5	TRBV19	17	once	TGTGCCAGTAGTATTCCGAGCAATCGACAGAGCAATCAGCCCCAGCATTTT	CASSIPSNRQSNQPQHF
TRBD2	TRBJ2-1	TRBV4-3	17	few	TGCGCCAGCAGCCTGGGACTAGCGGGAGGGCCGGGGAATGAGCAGTTCTTC	CASSLGLAGGPGNEQFF